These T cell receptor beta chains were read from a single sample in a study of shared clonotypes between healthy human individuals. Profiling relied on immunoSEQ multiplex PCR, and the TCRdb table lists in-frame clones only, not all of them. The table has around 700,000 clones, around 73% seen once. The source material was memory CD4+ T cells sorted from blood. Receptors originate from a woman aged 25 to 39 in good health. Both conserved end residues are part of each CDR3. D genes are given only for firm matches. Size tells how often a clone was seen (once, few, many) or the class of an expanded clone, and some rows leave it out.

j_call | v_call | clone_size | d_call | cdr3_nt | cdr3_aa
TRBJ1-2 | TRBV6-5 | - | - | TGTGCCAGCAGTCCCCGGGGGCAGGCCTCGGCTGGCTACACCTTC | CASSPRGQASAGYTF
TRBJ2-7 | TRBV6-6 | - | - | TGTGCCAGCAGTTACACGGACAAGTACGAGCAGTACTTC | CASSYTDKYEQYF
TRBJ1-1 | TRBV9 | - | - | TGTGCCAGCAGCGCCCTCCGGCGGGACACTGAAGCTTTCTTT | CASSALRRDTEAFF
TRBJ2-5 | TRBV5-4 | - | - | TGTGCCAGCAGCTCTTGGACAGAAGAGACCCAGTACTTC | CASSSWTEETQYF
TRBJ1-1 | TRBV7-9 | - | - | TGTGCCAGCAGCAATGAGGTTACTGAAGCTTTCTTT | CASSNEVTEAFF
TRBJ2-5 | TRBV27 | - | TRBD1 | TGTGCCAGCAGTCCGGGACAGCCCTACCAAGAGACCCAGTACTTC | CASSPGQPYQETQYF
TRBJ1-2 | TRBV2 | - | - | TGTGCCCGCCGGGACCGTGATAACTATGGCTACACCTTC | CARRDRDNYGYTF
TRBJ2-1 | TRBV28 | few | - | TGTGCCAGCAGTTTTGGCTCCTACAATGAGCAGTTCTTC | CASSFGSYNEQFF
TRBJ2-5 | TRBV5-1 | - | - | TGCGCCAGCACCTTTGTAGGGACGGAAGAGACCCAGTACTTC | CASTFVGTEETQYF
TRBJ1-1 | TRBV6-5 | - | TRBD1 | TGTGCCAGCAGACCAGGGGGGAGAGCTTTCTTT | CASRPGGRAFF
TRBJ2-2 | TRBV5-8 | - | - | TGTGCCAGCACAGCTCGAGGGGCCCCATTCAACACCGGGGAGCTGTTTTTT | CASTARGAPFNTGELFF
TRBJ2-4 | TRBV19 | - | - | TGTGCCAGCGGGGTTGGGAACATTCAGTACTTC | CASGVGNIQYF
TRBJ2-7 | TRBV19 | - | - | TGTGCCAGTAGTAAGGACAGCTCCGTTTACGAGCAGTACTTC | CASSKDSSVYEQYF
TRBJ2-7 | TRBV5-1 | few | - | TGCGCCAGCAGCTTGGAGGGGTCTGGGGAGCAGTACTTC | CASSLEGSGEQYF
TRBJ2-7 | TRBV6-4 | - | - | TGTGCCAGCAGTGGGGCTGGGTGGTTGAATTCCTACGAGCAGTACTTC | CASSGAGWLNSYEQYF
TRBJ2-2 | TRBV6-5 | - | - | TGTGCCAGCAGTAATCCGGGGAACACCGGGGAGCTGTTTTTT | CASSNPGNTGELFF
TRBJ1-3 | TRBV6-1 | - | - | TGTGCCAGCAGTGTGGTAGGGAACACCATATATTTT | CASSVVGNTIYF
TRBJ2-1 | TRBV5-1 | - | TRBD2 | TGCGCCAGCACCCCGAGGGCTAGCGGGAGTAGCAATGAGCAGTTCTTC | CASTPRASGSSNEQFF
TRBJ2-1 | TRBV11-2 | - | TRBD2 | TGTGCCAGCAGCTTGAGGACTAGCGGGCAAACGGAGCAGTTCTTC | CASSLRTSGQTEQFF
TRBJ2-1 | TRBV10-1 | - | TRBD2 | TGCGCCAGCAGTGAGGTGAAAACTAGCGGGAACAATGAGCAGTTCTTC | CASSEVKTSGNNEQFF
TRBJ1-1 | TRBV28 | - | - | TGTGCCAGCAGTCAATTGACAGATATTGAAGCTTTCTTT | CASSQLTDIEAFF
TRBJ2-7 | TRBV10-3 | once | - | TGTGCCATCAGTGTCGATGGGGGGGGCTTGAGCTCCTACGAGCAGTACTTC | CAISVDGGGLSSYEQYF
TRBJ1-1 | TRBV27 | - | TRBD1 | TGTGCCAGCAGTCCCGGACAGGGGAACACTGAAGCTTTCTTT | CASSPGQGNTEAFF
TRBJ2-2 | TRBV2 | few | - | TGTGCCAGCGCAAAATTGTCGAACACCGGGGAGCTGTTTTTT | CASAKLSNTGELFF
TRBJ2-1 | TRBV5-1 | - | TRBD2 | TGCGCCAGCAGCTGGCTAGCGGGAGGCCCCTACAATGAGCAGTTCTTC | CASSWLAGGPYNEQFF
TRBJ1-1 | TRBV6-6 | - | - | TGTGCCAGCAGTCCCCTAGCGAACACTGAAGCTTTCTTT | CASSPLANTEAFF
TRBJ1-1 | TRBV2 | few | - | TGTGCCAGCAGTGAATGGGGGGACACTGAAGCTTTCTTT | CASSEWGDTEAFF
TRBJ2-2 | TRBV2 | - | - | TGTGCCAGCTGCCGGGACTTGGGGACCATATTAACGAACACCGGGGAGCTGTTTTTT | CASCRDLGTILTNTGELFF
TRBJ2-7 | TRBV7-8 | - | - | TGTGCCAGCAGCTTATGGATAACAGGGACCTCCTACGAGCAGTACTTC | CASSLWITGTSYEQYF
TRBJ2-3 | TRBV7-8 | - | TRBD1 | TGTGCCAGCAGCCAGTGGACAGGATCTACCACAGATACGCAGTATTTT | CASSQWTGSTTDTQYF
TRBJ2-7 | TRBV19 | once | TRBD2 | TGTGCCAGTAGCGTTAGCGGGAGGGGAAACGAGCAGTACTTC | CASSVSGRGNEQYF
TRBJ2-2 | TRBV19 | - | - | TGTGCCAGCCAGAGGCGGGACGGGTTAGCCGGGGAGCTGTTTTTT | CASQRRDGLAGELFF
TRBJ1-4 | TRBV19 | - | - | TGTGCCAGTAGCCAGGACGGCTTTAATGAAAAACTGTTTTTT | CASSQDGFNEKLFF
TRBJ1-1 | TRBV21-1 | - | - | TGTGCCAGCAGCAAAGTAGGGGCGCGGGGCACTGAAGCTTTCTTT | CASSKVGARGTEAFF
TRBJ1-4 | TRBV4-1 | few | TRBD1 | TGCGCCAGCAGAACCGGGACAGGGTCGTCTAATGAAAAACTGTTTTTT | CASRTGTGSSNEKLFF
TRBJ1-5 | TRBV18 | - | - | TGTGCCAGCTCCCCCGTGCCTTATAGCAATCAGCCCCAGCATTTT | CASSPVPYSNQPQHF
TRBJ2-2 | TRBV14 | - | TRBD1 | TGTGCCAGCAGCCGAAGACAGGGTATCGCCGGGGAGCTGTTTTTT | CASSRRQGIAGELFF
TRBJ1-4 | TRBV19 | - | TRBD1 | TGTGCCAGTAGTTCGGGACAGCTTAATGAAAAACTGTTTTTT | CASSSGQLNEKLFF
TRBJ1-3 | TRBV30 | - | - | TGTGCCTGGACGTCAGCAGCCACCATATATTTT | CAWTSAATIYF
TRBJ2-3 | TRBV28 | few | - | TGTGCCAGCAGTACGCCCGGAGATACGCAGTATTTT | CASSTPGDTQYF
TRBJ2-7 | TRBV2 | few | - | TGTGCCAGCAGTGACTCTCCCTACGAGCAGTACTTC | CASSDSPYEQYF
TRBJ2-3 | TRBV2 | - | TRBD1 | TGTGCCAGCAGTGCGGGCCAGGGGGCAGATACGCAGTATTTT | CASSAGQGADTQYF
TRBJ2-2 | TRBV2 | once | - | TGTGCCAGCAGTGAATATGGAATCGGGGAGCTGTTTTTT | CASSEYGIGELFF
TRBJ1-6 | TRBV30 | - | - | TGTGCCTGGAACTCACCCCTCCACTTT | CAWNSPLHF
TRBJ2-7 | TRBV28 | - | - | TGTGCCAGCAGCCGACAGTTCTCCAGCTCCTACGAGCAGTACTTC | CASSRQFSSSYEQYF
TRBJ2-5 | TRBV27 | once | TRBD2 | TGTGCCAGCAGCTCTAGCGGAGCCGGCCAAGAGACCCAGTACTTC | CASSSSGAGQETQYF
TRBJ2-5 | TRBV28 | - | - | TGTGCCAGCAGTGGTTACGTGGAGACCCAGTACTTC | CASSGYVETQYF
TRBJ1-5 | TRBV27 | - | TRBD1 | TGTGCCAGCGCCTCCTCAGGGGGAAATCAGCCCCAGCATTTT | CASASSGGNQPQHF
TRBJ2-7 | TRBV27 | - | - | TGTGCCAGCGGCCGAGGGGGGCAATTGTCCGAGCAGTACTTC | CASGRGGQLSEQYF
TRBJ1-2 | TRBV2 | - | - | TGTGCCAGCAGCCAGGACAGAATAATCTATGGCTACACCTTC | CASSQDRIIYGYTF
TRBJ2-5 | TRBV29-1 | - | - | TGCAGCGTTTTCGTTTCCTCCCCTCAAGAGACCCAGTACTTC | CSVFVSSPQETQYF
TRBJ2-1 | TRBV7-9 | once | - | TGTGCCAGCAGCTTTTATGGTGAGCAGTTCTTC | CASSFYGEQFF
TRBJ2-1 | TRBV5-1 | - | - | TGCGCCAGCAGCTTGGCCACGGGCGCCGCGGAGCAGTTCTTC | CASSLATGAAEQFF
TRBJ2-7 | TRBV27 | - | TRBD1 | TGTGCCTCCCGCAAGGGGGGACAGGGCTACGAGCAGTACTTC | CASRKGGQGYEQYF
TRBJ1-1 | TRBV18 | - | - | TGTGCCAGCTGCCGGGACTGGAACACTGAAGCTTTCTTT | CASCRDWNTEAFF
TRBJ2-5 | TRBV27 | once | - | TGTGCCAGCGGATACACAGGGCCCACGGGAGCCCAGTACTTC | CASGYTGPTGAQYF
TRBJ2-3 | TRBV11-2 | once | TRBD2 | TGTGCCAGCAGCTCCCGGACTAGCGGGAGGGCTAATTTT | CASSSRTSGRANF
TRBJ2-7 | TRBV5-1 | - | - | TGCGCCAGCAGCTTGGGAGGCTCGTCAAGCTCCTACGAGCAGTACTTC | CASSLGGSSSSYEQYF